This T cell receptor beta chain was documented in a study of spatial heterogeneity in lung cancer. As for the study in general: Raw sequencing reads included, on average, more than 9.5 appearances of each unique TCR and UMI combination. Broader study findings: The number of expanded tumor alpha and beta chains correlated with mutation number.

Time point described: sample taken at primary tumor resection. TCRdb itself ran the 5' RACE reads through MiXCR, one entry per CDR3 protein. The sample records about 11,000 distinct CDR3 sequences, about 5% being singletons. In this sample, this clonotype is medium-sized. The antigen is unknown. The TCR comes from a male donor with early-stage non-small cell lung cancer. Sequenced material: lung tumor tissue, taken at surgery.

The CDR3 nucleotides read TGTGCCAGCACCTCCGGGGCGGGAACGCGGACTGAAGCTTTCTTT. Translating gives CASTSGAGTRTEAFF. This chain connects TRBV28 to TRBJ1-1; weak D call: TRBD1 (5 bases). Germline CDR1 and CDR2: MDHEN and SYDVKM. CDR3 size: 15 residues. Trimming removed 7 bases at V and 5 bases at J, with 20 bases between. The variable domain in full, completed from reference TRBV28 and TRBJ1-1, reads DVKVTQSSRYLVKRTGEKVFLECVQDMDHENMFWYRQDPGLGLRLIYFSYDVKMKEKGDIPEGYSVSREKKERFSLILESASTNQTSMYLCASTSGAGTRTEAFFGQGTRLTVV.